This TCR beta chain was recovered during a study of CD8 T cells in ankylosing spondylitis. Each TCR beta library was made by quantitative 5'-RACE that incorporated molecular barcodes. In TCRdb, the 5' RACE reads were re-called with MiXCR into one record per CDR3 protein. The table includes tens of thousands of distinct CDR3 sequences, 3.5% to 4% detected once. Comment on this clonotype: The antigen is not known.

Notes on the study in general: Within ankylosing spondylitis blood, a TCR beta motif made up of roughly eight highly homologous variants appeared to be characteristic. Some motif variants were previously reported in reactive arthritis synovial fluid and blood. Clones linked with disease were CD8+ and fairly uncommon in the peripheral blood.

The CDR3 contains 14 residues. Trimming removed 0 bases at V and 9 bases at J, with 12 bases between. The germline CDR1 and CDR2 sequences are SGDLS and YYNGEE. The J gene is TRBJ2-2, the V gene TRBV9; possibly TRBD1 for D (6 bases). The sequenced material came from blood, either unsorted or a sorted T cell fraction (not recorded which). The sequence was obtained from a female donor with ankylosing spondylitis or in good health (not recorded which). The CDR3 bases are TGTGCCAGCAGCGTAGAACAGGGTACCTGGGAGCTGTTTTTT. This gives the protein CASSVEQGTWELFF.